This TCR beta chain was observed in a study of T cells in Graves' hyperthyroidism and ophthalmopathy. TCR beta CDR3 sequences were amplified from RNA transcripts. An initial round of RT-PCR targeting the TCR CDR3 relied on the HTBI primer set. TCRdb reprocessed the multiplex PCR reads with MiXCR, giving one entry per CDR3 protein. The sample lists roughly 650,000 distinct CDR3 sequences, approximately 15% seen once, with roughly 3.4% in the top ten. This clonotype was observed at least ten times. Trimming pared 4 bases from V and 3 bases from J, leaving 13 bases between. This CDR3 spans 15 amino acids. Germline V gene data show CDR1 as KGHSH and CDR2 as LQKENI.

This chain joins TRBV18 and TRBJ1-5; D is undetermined. This clonotype was sampled from a woman aged 40 to 49 with Graves' ophthalmopathy. The sample taken for sequencing was blood. The CDR3 nucleotides read TGTGCCAGCTCACGGAGGCAAGCCAACAATCAGCCCCAGCATTTT. Protein: CASSRRQANNQPQHF.